This T cell receptor beta chain is from a study of blood T cell repertoires in COVID-19. Overall study context: Samples of COVID-19 (acute and convalescent) were obtained from the United States, Italy and Spain.

The assay was immunoSEQ multiplex PCR, and TCRdb's table has in-frame clones only and misses some. The sample yields hundreds of thousands of clones, around 86% seen once. Germline assignment: CDR1 MNHNS and CDR2 SASEGT. V lost 3 bases, J lost 5 bases, and 4 bases stayed unmatched. This CDR3 comprises 14 residues. This clone was seen only once. This sequence was found in a woman aged 40 to 50 who had recovered from COVID-19. Sequences were obtained from peripheral blood. This chain connects TRBV6-1 to TRBJ1-2; 9 bases align to TRBD1. CDR3 region: CASSEDRGRYGYTF. The DNA for the CDR3 is TGTGCCAGCAGTGAGGACAGGGGCCGATATGGCTACACCTTC.